Listed below are T cell receptor beta chains from one sample, sequenced in a study of blood T cell repertoires in COVID-19. Using immunoSEQ multiplex PCR, the repertoire was profiled, and TCRdb retains in-frame clones only, with some absent. The table lists 100,000 or so clones, under 90% of them singletons. The source material was peripheral blood. The receptors were gathered from a man older than 75 with acute or convalescent COVID-19. CDR3s include the opening cysteine and the closing phenylalanine or tryptophan. D genes are given only for firm matches. Clone size is stated in some rows and not others, as once, few, many or a class when expanded.

>few|TRBD1|TRBJ2-1|TRBV27
TGTGCCAGCAGTTTATATGGGACAGATTACAATGAGCAGTTCTTC
CASSLYGTDYNEQFF
>-|-|TRBJ2-7|TRBV28
TGTGCCAGCAGCCCAAACAGGGTTTCCTACGAGCAGTACTTC
CASSPNRVSYEQYF
>-|TRBD1|TRBJ1-2|TRBV28
TGTGCCAGCAGGACCGGGACAGGTTCTAACTATGGCTACACCTTC
CASRTGTGSNYGYTF
>-|TRBD2|TRBJ2-3|TRBV18
TGTGCCAGCTCACCGGGACTAGCAACGGGGGATACGCAGTATTTT
CASSPGLATGDTQYF
>-|TRBD2|TRBJ2-3|TRBV7-9
TGTGCCAGCACCCGGTGGGGTGCCAGCAGCTTAAGCGGGGGCGGTGGTACGCAGTATTTT
CASTRWGASSLSGGGGTQYF
>once|-|TRBJ1-1|TRBV4-3
TGCGCCAGCAGCCAAGCGACACGGAACACTGAAGCTTTCTTT
CASSQATRNTEAFF
>-|-|TRBJ2-7|TRBV4-1
TGCGCCAGCAGCCAAGATCCAGGGGAAGGCTACGAGCAGTACTTC
CASSQDPGEGYEQYF
>-|-|TRBJ1-2|TRBV27
TGTGCCAGCAGTTTAAGCAGGAACACCTATGGCTACACCTTC
CASSLSRNTYGYTF
>-|TRBD1|TRBJ1-6|TRBV18
TGTGCCAGTTGCGAAACAGGGGCTTTCGATTCACCCCTCCACTTT
CASCETGAFDSPLHF
>once|-|TRBJ1-1|TRBV4-3
TGCGCCAGCAGCCAAGCTCAGGAGGGCACTGAAGCTTTCTTT
CASSQAQEGTEAFF
>-|-|TRBJ2-7|TRBV12-3/TRBV12-4
TGTGCCAGCAGTACGTACGGGCAGTACTTC
CASSTYGQYF
>-|-|TRBJ1-3|TRBV24-1
TGTGCCACCAGTGATTCCCGGTCCTCTGGAAACACCATATATTTT
CATSDSRSSGNTIYF
>once|-|TRBJ1-1|TRBV18
TGTGCCAGCTCATCGGGACAGAACACTGAAGCTTTCTTT
CASSSGQNTEAFF
>-|-|TRBJ2-1|TRBV6-5
TGTGCCAGCAGTAGCGTCTTCAATGAGCAGTTCTTC
CASSSVFNEQFF
>-|TRBD1|TRBJ1-5|TRBV5-4
TGTGCCAGCAGCAGTTATTCCGGGACAGGGGTTAATCAGCCCCAGCATTTT
CASSSYSGTGVNQPQHF
>few|TRBD2|TRBJ2-2|TRBV25-1
TGTGCCAGCAGTGAATCAGGGAGGGGCGGGGAGCTGTTTTTT
CASSESGRGGELFF
>-|-|TRBJ2-3|TRBV14
TGTGCCAGCAGCTACAAAGCGGGCACAGATACGCAGTATTTT
CASSYKAGTDTQYF
>-|TRBD2|TRBJ2-1|TRBV5-1
TGCGCCAGCAGCTTGGTTGCTAGCGGGATCAACGAGCAGTTCTTC
CASSLVASGINEQFF
>-|TRBD1|TRBJ1-6|TRBV6-5
TGTGCCAGCAGTCAGGGGGACGATTCACCCCTCCACTTT
CASSQGDDSPLHF
>-|TRBD1|TRBJ2-7|TRBV6-5
TGTGCCAGCAGTTCGGACAGGGGGCGACGCGAGCAGTACTTC
CASSSDRGRREQYF
>-|TRBD1|TRBJ1-2|TRBV28
TGTGCCAGCAGTCTACAGGGGTTCTATGGCTACACCTTC
CASSLQGFYGYTF
>-|-|TRBJ1-3|TRBV10-3
TGTGCCATCAGGGGGCTTGGTGGAAACACCATATATTTT
CAIRGLGGNTIYF
>-|-|TRBJ1-4|TRBV7-9
TGTGCCAGCAGCTTAGACAGTATGGGCGCAACTAATGAAAAACTGTTTTTT
CASSLDSMGATNEKLFF
>-|-|TRBJ2-3|TRBV28
TGTGCCAGCAGAGGACAGCATACAGATACGCAGTATTTT
CASRGQHTDTQYF
>-|TRBD1|TRBJ1-1|TRBV7-9
TGTGCCAGCAGCTCGGGACAGGGGGCCACTGAAGCTTTCTTT
CASSSGQGATEAFF